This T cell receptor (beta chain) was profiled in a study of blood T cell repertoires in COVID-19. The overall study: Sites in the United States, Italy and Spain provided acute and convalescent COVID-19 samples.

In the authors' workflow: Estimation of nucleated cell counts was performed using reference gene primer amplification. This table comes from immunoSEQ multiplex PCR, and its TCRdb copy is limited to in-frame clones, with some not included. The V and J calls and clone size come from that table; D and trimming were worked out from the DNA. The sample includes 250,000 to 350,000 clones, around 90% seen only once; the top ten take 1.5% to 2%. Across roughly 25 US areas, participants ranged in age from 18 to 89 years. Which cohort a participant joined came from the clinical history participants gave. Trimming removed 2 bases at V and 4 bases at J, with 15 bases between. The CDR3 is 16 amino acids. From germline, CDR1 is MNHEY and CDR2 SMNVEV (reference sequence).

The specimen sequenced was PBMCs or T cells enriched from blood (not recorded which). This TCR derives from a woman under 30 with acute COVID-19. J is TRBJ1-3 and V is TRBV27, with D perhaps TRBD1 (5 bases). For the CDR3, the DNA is TGTGCCAGCAGTTTAACCTACGGGCAGGGCGGAAACACCATATATTTT. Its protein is CASSLTYGQGGNTIYF.